This passage covers 21 T cell receptor beta chains from one sample sequenced in a study of CD8 T cells in ankylosing spondylitis. Each CDR3 protein gets one entry after TCRdb re-called the 5' RACE reads with MiXCR. This table has about 150,000 distinct CDR3 sequences, 40% to 50% appearing once. Sequencing was done on a sample of synovial fluid, either unsorted or a sorted T cell fraction (not recorded which). The receptors derive from a male donor with ankylosing spondylitis.

This clonotype was seen more than once but under ten times. J is TRBJ2-3 and V is TRBV7-9; TRBD1 aligns across 9 bases. Per germline, CDR1 SEHNR and CDR2 FQNEAQ (reference sequence). V was clipped by 8 bases and J by 2 bases; unmatched bases: 5. The CDR3 runs to 14 residues. CDR3: CASLRDRDTDTQYF. CDR3 bases: TGTGCCAGCTTGCGGGACAGGGACACAGATACGCAGTATTTT.

This clonotype showed up many times. The chain couples TRBV4-1 to TRBJ2-1; D is tentatively TRBD1 or TRBD2 (5 bases each). CDR3 length: 16 amino acids. Trimming removed 0 bases at V and 0 bases at J, with 9 bases between. The germline CDR1 and CDR2 sequences are MGHRA and YSYEKL. CDR3 region: CASSQEGRNSYNEQFF. In DNA form, the CDR3 reads TGCGCCAGCAGCCAAGAGGGACGGAACTCCTACAATGAGCAGTTCTTC.

This chain connects TRBV12-3 or TRBV12-4 to TRBJ2-7; unclear D gene. The length of the CDR3 is 13 residues. V lost 3 bases to trimming and J lost 0 bases, with 6 bases between them. The CDR3 sequence is CASSFSPSYEQYF. The CDR3 DNA reads as TGTGCCAGCAGTTTTAGTCCCTCCTACGAGCAGTACTTC.

This clonotype was picked up a small number of times. The chain employs TRBV29-1 and TRBJ1-5; D unresolved. CDR1 SQVTM and CDR2 ANQGSEA come from the germline V gene. V shed 7 bases and J shed 0 bases, with 7 bases lying between them. This CDR3 spans 12 amino acids. The CDR3 sequence is CSASNSNQPQHF. In DNA, the CDR3 is TGCAGCGCTTCGAATAGCAATCAGCCCCAGCATTTT.

The chain joins TRBV7-3 to TRBJ2-7; 9 bases fit TRBD1. CDR1 and CDR2 (germline): SGHTA, FQGTGA. Trimming cost V 1 base and J 4 bases; bases outside gene matches: 8. The CDR3 extends over 16 amino acids. The CDR3 protein is CASSLNGGQGGYEQYF. CDR3 in DNA: TGTGCCAGCAGCTTAAATGGGGGACAGGGTGGATACGAGCAGTACTTC.

The chain combines TRBV12-3 or TRBV12-4 with TRBJ1-2; D uncertain. This CDR3 region has 15 residues. V lost 2 bases and J 4 bases, leaving 14 bases between the germline ends. CDR3 sequence reads: CASSLNGLFVYGYTF. The CDR3 DNA reads TGTGCCAGCAGTTTAAACGGCCTTTTTGTCTATGGCTACACCTTC.

This chain joins TRBV13 and TRBJ2-7, with 12 bases fitting TRBD1. The V segment lost 5 bases and the J segment 4 bases; nucleotides outside the gene matches: 9. Germline V gene lookup returns CDR1 PRHDT and CDR2 FYEKMQ (reference sequence). The length of the CDR3 is 16 residues. CDR3 in DNA: TGTGCCAGCAGCCCGCCCGGGACAGGGGGCCTATACGAGCAGTACTTC. As protein: CASSPPGTGGLYEQYF.

The rearrangement links TRBV28 to TRBJ2-7, with 7 positions matching TRBD1. V was pared by 8 bases and J by 4 bases, with 23 bases of the junction left unmatched. Germline V gene sequence: CDR1 MDHEN, CDR2 SYDVKM. The CDR3 sequence is 18 residues long. The CDR3 nucleotides are TGTGCCAGCCACGGCCTGACGGGGACAGTAGTAACGTGGTACGAGCAGTACTTC. Its protein is CASHGLTGTVVTWYEQYF.

The V gene is TRBV4-3, the J gene TRBJ2-1; 8 nucleotides agree with TRBD1. Germline lookup yields CDR1 LGHNA and CDR2 YSLEER. The CDR3 length is 15 residues. V was clipped by 1 base and J by 5 bases; unmatched bases: 4. The CDR3 sequence: CASSQGTGFHNEQFF. In nucleotides, the CDR3 is TGCGCCAGCAGCCAAGGGACAGGGTTTCACAATGAGCAGTTCTTC.

The chain carries TRBV7-9 and TRBJ2-1; D may be TRBD1 (5 bases). The germline V gene encodes CDR1 SEHNR and CDR2 FQNEAQ (reference sequence). The CDR3 runs 16 residues. V dropped 5 bases and J dropped 2 bases, with 16 bases sitting between them. The CDR3 loop is CASSLHDSAPYNEQFF. The CDR3 DNA reads as TGTGCCAGCAGCCTCCATGACAGTGCTCCCTACAATGAGCAGTTCTTC.

The chain links TRBV7-6 to TRBJ1-1; D gene uncertain. Germline V gene lookup returns CDR1 SGHVS and CDR2 FNYEAQ. The CDR3 runs to 15 residues. V lost 1 base to trimming and J lost 1 base, with 10 bases between them. The CDR3 sequence is CASSLDHKQNTEAFF. The CDR3 DNA reads as TGTGCCAGCAGCTTAGATCACAAGCAGAACACTGAAGCTTTCTTT.

The chain joins TRBV14 to TRBJ2-1, with D maybe TRBD1 (6 bases). Between the trimmed V and J ends, which lost 0 bases and 0 bases, there was a span of 9 bases. Germline assignment: CDR1 SGHDN and CDR2 FVKESK. The CDR3 loop spans 16 amino acids. The CDR3 here is CASSQEDRYSYNEQFF. In nucleotides, the CDR3 is TGTGCCAGCAGCCAAGAAGACAGGTACTCCTACAATGAGCAGTTCTTC.

This clonotype showed up just a few times. The genes are TRBV5-1 and TRBJ1-2; D not certain. The CDR3 covers 14 residues. V gave up 1 base and J gave up 3 bases, with 10 bases separating them. CDR1 and CDR2 (germline): SGHRS, YFSETQ. The CDR3 sequence: CASSLWRGYYGYTF. Here the CDR3 DNA reads TGCGCCAGCAGCTTGTGGCGGGGATACTATGGCTACACCTTC.

This clonotype appeared many times. V and J are TRBV12-3 or TRBV12-4 and TRBJ2-7; tentatively, D is TRBD2 (5 bases). V shed 7 bases and J shed 5 bases, with 24 bases lying between them. This CDR3 contains 16 residues. The CDR3 sequence: CASTLLSGPGSNEQYF. CDR3 bases: TGTGCCAGCACCCTTTTGAGCGGCCCAGGTTCGAACGAGCAGTACTTC.

The chain employs TRBV6-1 and TRBJ2-7; D is possibly TRBD1 (6 bases). Trimming stripped 6 bases from V and 0 bases from J, with 15 bases between. Germline V gene data show CDR1 as MNHNS and CDR2 as SASEGT. This CDR3 is built from 15 residues. The CDR3 loop is CASSTKDSNSYEQYF. CDR3 in DNA: TGTGCCAGCAGCACTAAGGACAGTAACTCCTACGAGCAGTACTTC.

The rearrangement links TRBV4-1 to TRBJ1-5; D not certain. The CDR3 is made up of 16 amino acids. Germline-derived CDR1 and CDR2 are MGHRA and YSYEKL. The V end lost 0 bases, the J end lost 3 bases, and 12 bases lay between the germline ends. The CDR3 loop reads CASSQEGRNNNQPQHF. The CDR3 DNA reads TGCGCCAGCAGCCAAGAGGGGAGGAACAACAATCAGCCCCAGCATTTT.

CDR3 nucleotide sequence: TGTGCCAGCAGTTTTGACAGGGCCTACGAGCAGTACTTC. Encoded protein: CASSFDRAYEQYF. J is TRBJ2-7 and V is TRBV6-2 or TRBV6-3, with 7 bases fitting TRBD1. Germline loops: CDR1 MNHEY, CDR2 SVGEGT. V shed 4 bases and J 2 bases; nucleotides not matched to a gene: 2. The CDR3 is 13 residues long.

This chain uses TRBV4-2 with TRBJ2-7; maybe TRBD2 (6 bases). CDR1 and CDR2 (germline): LGHNA, YNFKEQ. V dropped 4 bases and J dropped 6 bases, with 16 bases sitting between them. This CDR3 is built from 14 residues. The CDR3 protein is CASSRARRGPEQYF. The CDR3 region has the DNA TGTGCCAGCAGCCGGGCTCGGCGGGGACCCGAGCAGTACTTC.

This chain connects TRBV11-3 to TRBJ2-7, with a possible D match to TRBD1 (5 bases). Trimming left V 2 bases short and J 2 bases short, with 10 bases between. Looked up from germline, CDR1 is SGHNT and CDR2 is YENEEA. The CDR3 has 14 amino acids. CDR3 protein: CASSLFDSPYEQYF. DNA for the CDR3: TGTGCCAGCAGCTTATTCGACAGTCCCTACGAGCAGTACTTC.

The chain is built from TRBV7-9 and TRBJ2-1; no definite D call. CDR1 and CDR2 (germline): SEHNR, FQNEAQ (reference sequence). V lost 7 bases and J lost 2, with 15 bases in between. The CDR3 runs 15 residues. In DNA form, the CDR3 reads TGTGCCAGCACCCATCCCTCGGTACCCTACAATGAGCAGTTCTTC. It specifies CASTHPSVPYNEQFF.

This clonotype turned up a few times. The chain recombines TRBV7-9 with TRBJ2-1, with TRBD2 as a possible D gene (6 bases). V shed 5 bases and J shed 5 bases, with 19 bases lying between them. Germline assignment: CDR1 SEHNR and CDR2 FQNEAQ (reference sequence). The CDR3 runs 16 residues. CDR3 sequence (DNA): TGTGCCAGCAGCCCGAGGGGTAGCGGTGGGCACAATGAGCAGTTCTTC. The encoded protein is CASSPRGSGGHNEQFF.